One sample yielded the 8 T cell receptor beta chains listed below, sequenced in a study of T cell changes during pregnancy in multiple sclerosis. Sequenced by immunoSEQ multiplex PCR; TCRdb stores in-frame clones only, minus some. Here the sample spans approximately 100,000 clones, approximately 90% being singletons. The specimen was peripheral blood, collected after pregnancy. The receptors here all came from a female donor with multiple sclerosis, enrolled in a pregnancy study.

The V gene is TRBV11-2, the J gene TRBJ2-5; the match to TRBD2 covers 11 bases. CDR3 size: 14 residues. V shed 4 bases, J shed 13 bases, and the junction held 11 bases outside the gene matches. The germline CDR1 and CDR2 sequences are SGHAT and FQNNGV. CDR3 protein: CASSSLAGAHSRYF. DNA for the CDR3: TGTGCCAGCAGCTCACTAGCGGGGGCCCACTCCAGGTACTTC.

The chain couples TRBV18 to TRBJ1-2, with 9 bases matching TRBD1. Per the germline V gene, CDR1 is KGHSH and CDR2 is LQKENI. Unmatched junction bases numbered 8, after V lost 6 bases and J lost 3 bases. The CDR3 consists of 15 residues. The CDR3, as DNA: TGTGCCAGCTCGCAGGGACAGGGAGGTGACTATGGCTACACCTTC. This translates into CASSQGQGGDYGYTF.

Written as DNA, the CDR3 is TGTGGGGCACAAGCTAACTATGGCTACACCTTC. Residues: CGAQANYGYTF. The chain is built from TRBV6-6 and TRBJ1-2; D remains ambiguous. Germline loops: CDR1 MNHNY, CDR2 SVGAGI (reference sequence). The CDR3 has 11 residues.

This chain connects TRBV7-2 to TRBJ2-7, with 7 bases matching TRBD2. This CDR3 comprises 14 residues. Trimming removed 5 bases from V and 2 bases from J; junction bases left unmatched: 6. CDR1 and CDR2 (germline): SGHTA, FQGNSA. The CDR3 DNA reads TGTGCCAGCAGCCCGAGCGGGGAGACCTACGAGCAGTACTTC. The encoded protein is CASSPSGETYEQYF.

The CDR3: CASSFTGKRDTEAFF. The DNA for the CDR3 is TGTGCCAGCAGCTTTACAGGGAAAAGGGACACTGAAGCTTTCTTT. The chain links TRBV7-8 to TRBJ1-1; tentatively, D is TRBD1 (6 bases). The CDR3 is made up of 15 amino acids. Trimming stripped 3 bases from V and 3 bases from J, with 14 bases between. Germline-derived CDR1 and CDR2 are SGHVS and FQNEAQ.

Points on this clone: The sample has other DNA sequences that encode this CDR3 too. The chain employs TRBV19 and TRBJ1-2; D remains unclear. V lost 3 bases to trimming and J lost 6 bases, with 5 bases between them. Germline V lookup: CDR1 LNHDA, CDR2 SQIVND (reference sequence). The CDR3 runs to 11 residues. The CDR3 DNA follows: TGTGCCAGTAGTATCGGAGATGGCTACACCTTC. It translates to CASSIGDGYTF.

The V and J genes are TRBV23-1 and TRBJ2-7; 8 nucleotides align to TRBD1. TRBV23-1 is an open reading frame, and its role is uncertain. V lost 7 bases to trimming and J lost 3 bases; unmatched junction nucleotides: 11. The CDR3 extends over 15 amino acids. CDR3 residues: CASTTQDRGLYEQYF. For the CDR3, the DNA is TGCGCCAGCACGACCCAAGACAGGGGACTCTACGAGCAGTACTTC.

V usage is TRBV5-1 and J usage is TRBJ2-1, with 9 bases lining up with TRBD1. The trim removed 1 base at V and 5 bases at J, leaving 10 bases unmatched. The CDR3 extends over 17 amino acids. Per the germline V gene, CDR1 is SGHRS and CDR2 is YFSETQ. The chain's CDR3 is CASSLWGDRDRDNEQFF. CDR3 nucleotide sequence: TGCGCCAGCAGCTTGTGGGGAGACCGGGACAGGGACAATGAGCAGTTCTTC.